This TCR beta chain is drawn from a study of T-cell reconstitution after alpha-beta-depleted transplantation in children. Whole-study results and caveats: At day 60, the high TCRbeta diversity found in some patients originated from recipient T cells and thymic progenitors that had survived. T-cell counts and diversity were attributed mostly to newly produced T cells one year after transplant. Reportedly, roughly two months post-transplant, alpha-beta T cells arose from several hundred expanded graft clones.

The TCRbeta library incorporated unique molecular identifiers. TCRdb ran MiXCR on the PCR reads and lists one entry per CDR3 protein. The repertoire holds hundreds of thousands of distinct CDR3 sequences, with roughly 13% as singletons. This clonotype was seen at least ten times. Its antigen remains unknown. V was shortened by 4 bases and J by 7 bases, with 11 bases between the two germline ends. CDR1 is MNHEY and CDR2 is SVGEGT in the germline V gene. The CDR3 consists of 13 residues. The clonotype originates from a male patient younger than 18 who had a stem cell transplant for acute myeloid leukemia, so the T cells may come from the graft donor. The sample consisted of PBMCs, mostly from graft donor cells, taken 360 days after TCRalphabeta/CD19-depleted stem cell transplant. V usage is TRBV6-2 or TRBV6-3 and J usage is TRBJ2-1; D is ambiguous. The CDR3 spells CASSSHQVNEQFF. In DNA, the CDR3 is TGTGCCAGCAGTTCCCACCAGGTAAATGAGCAGTTCTTC.